This TCR beta chain was retrieved from a study of OX40 agonist ivuxolimab in advanced cancers. V gave up 6 bases and J gave up 9 bases; unmatched junction bases: 4. The germline V gene has CDR1 SQVTM and CDR2 ANQGSEA. This CDR3 is built from 11 residues. Using immunoSEQ multiplex PCR, the repertoire was profiled, and TCRdb retains in-frame clones only, with some absent. Of about 73,000 clones in the sample, around 90% were seen once. Sequenced here: CD4+ or CD8+ T cells sorted from blood, sampled in a trial of the OX40 agonist ivuxolimab. The receptor was isolated from an adult with an advanced solid tumor such as melanoma, head and neck, liver or kidney cancer. The chain has TRBV29-1 and TRBJ2-1; TRBD2 agrees at 8 bases. In DNA form, the CDR3 reads TGCAGCGTGGAGCGGGAGTTTGAGCAGTTCTTC. Translation: CSVEREFEQFF.